This TCR beta chain emerged from a study of CD8+ T cells in alopecia areata. The study, taken as a whole, reports: Between patients, shared TCR sequences were less clear than in mice. This was possibly due in part to HLA diversity in the patient population. Scalp lesions, especially in alopecia totalis/universalis, had higher clonality than normal scalp. Scalp sample sequencing also detects resident alphabeta T cells of normal skin.

Trimming removed 5 bases from V and 5 bases from J, with 14 bases in between. Germline V CDR1 and CDR2: SEHNR, FQNEAQ (reference sequence). This CDR3 region has 14 residues. RNA extraction and reverse transcription yielded cDNA as sequencing template. Sequencing used immunoSEQ multiplex PCR; TCRdb keeps in-frame clones, though not all of them. The sample records around 140,000 clones, about 50% being singletons. In its sample, this clone was seen once. Its antigen is currently unknown. Starting from PBMCs, sorting isolated CD4+ and CD8+ T cells. The specimen comprised CD8+ T cells sorted from blood, sampled at week 0. The TCR sequence derives from a human donor with alopecia areata. This sequence joins TRBV7-9 and TRBJ2-3; D unclear. This CDR3 is CASSLLVRIDTQYF. The CDR3 nucleotides read TGTGCCAGCAGCCTCCTTGTAAGGATAGATACGCAGTATTTT.